A single sample is the source of the 27 T cell receptor beta chains below, sequenced in a study of cytomegalovirus exposure and HLA in healthy donors. This table comes from immunoSEQ multiplex PCR, and its TCRdb copy is limited to in-frame clones, with some not included. The sample lists approximately 300,000 clones; roughly 90% were seen once. Material for sequencing was PBMCs. These receptors originate from a woman in her twenties or thirties in good health and CMV-seropositive.

This sequence joins TRBV5-1 and TRBJ2-2; 9 bases are shared with TRBD2. The CDR3 is made up of 16 amino acids. Germline CDR1 reads SGHRS; CDR2 reads YFSETQ. V shed 2 bases and J 2 bases; nucleotides not matched to a gene: 4. As DNA, the CDR3 is TGCGCCAGCAGCTTTATAGCGGGAGTAAACACCGGGGAGCTGTTTTTT. Amino acid sequence: CASSFIAGVNTGELFF.

The chain couples TRBV5-1 to TRBJ2-7; possibly TRBD1 for D (5 bases). V shed 4 bases and J shed 1 base, with 9 bases lying between them. Germline V gives CDR1 SGHRS, CDR2 YFSETQ. There are 13 residues in the CDR3. CDR3 nucleotides: TGCGCCAGCAGCCAAGGGGATTCCTACGAGCAGTACTTC. Translating gives CASSQGDSYEQYF.

This chain's CDR3 is CASSGTGGENQPQHF. In DNA, the CDR3 is TGTGCCAGTAGTGGGACAGGGGGAGAAAATCAGCCCCAGCATTTT. The rearrangement links TRBV19 to TRBJ1-5; 11 nucleotides line up with TRBD1. From germline, CDR1 is LNHDA and CDR2 SQIVND (reference sequence). V shed 5 bases, J shed 4 bases, and the junction held 4 bases outside the gene matches. CDR3 length: 15 amino acids.

Remarks on this clone: The same CDR3 can be traced to other DNA sequences in this sample. V is TRBV4-2 and J is TRBJ2-3; D is ambiguous. The V end lost 0 bases, the J end lost 1 base, and 11 bases lay between the germline ends. This CDR3 region has 16 residues. In germline, CDR1 is LGHNA, CDR2 YNFKEQ. The CDR3 nucleotides are TGTGCCAGCAGCCAAGAATCCTTACCCCGCACAGATACGCAGTATTTT. Amino acids: CASSQESLPRTDTQYF.

This clone appeared once. Different DNA sequences within this sample yield the same CDR3. The V call is TRBV6-1, the J call TRBJ1-1; no reliable D call. Trimming left V 3 bases short and J 2 bases short, with 4 bases between. The CDR3 has 12 amino acids. Looked up from germline, CDR1 is MNHNS and CDR2 is SASEGT. As DNA, the CDR3 is TGTGCCAGCAGTGAGGGAAACACTGAAGCTTTCTTT. It is translated as CASSEGNTEAFF.

CDR3 nucleotide sequence: TGTGCCAGCTCACCTCGAGGGACTAGCGGGAGTCTCGGCACCGGGGAGCTGTTTTTT. Translating it yields CASSPRGTSGSLGTGELFF. The chain is built from TRBV18 and TRBJ2-2, with 14 bases aligning to TRBD2. CDR1 KGHSH and CDR2 LQKENI come from the germline V gene. The CDR3 is 19 amino acids. Unmatched junction bases numbered 10, after V lost 3 bases and J lost 4 bases. The whole variable domain, filled in from reference TRBV18 and TRBJ2-2, reads NAGVMQNPRHLVRRRGQEARLRCSPMKGHSHVYWYRQLPEEGLKFMVYLQKENIIDESGMPKERFSAEFPKEGPSILRIQQVVRGDSAAYFCASSPRGTSGSLGTGELFFGEGSRLTVL.

V gene TRBV5-1 combines with J gene TRBJ1-1; weak D call: TRBD1 (6 bases). CDR1 and CDR2 (germline): SGHRS, YFSETQ. The CDR3 is made up of 14 amino acids. Deletions cut 3 bases from V and 6 bases from J, with 15 bases between. CDR3 protein: CASSYRTGIPEAFF. The CDR3 nucleotides read TGCGCCAGCAGCTACCGAACAGGGATCCCTGAAGCTTTCTTT.

V and J are TRBV29-1 and TRBJ1-2; tentative D call: TRBD1 (5 bases). The CDR3 consists of 16 residues. V was pared by 2 bases and J by 3 bases, with 19 bases between. CDR1 and CDR2 (germline): SQVTM, ANQGSEA. CDR3 nucleotide sequence: TGCAGCGTTGAACGGACCGGGACTTATAAAGACTATGGCTACACCTTC. Translating gives CSVERTGTYKDYGYTF.

The rearrangement uses TRBV5-6 and TRBJ2-7, with 10 bases matching TRBD2. CDR1 SGHDT and CDR2 YYEEEE come from the germline V gene. The CDR3 extends over 17 amino acids. V trimming: 0 bases; J trimming: 3 bases; junction bases outside the gene matches: 9. CDR3 nucleotide sequence: TGTGCCAGCAGCTTGGAAGCGGGAGGGCCAATAGGCTACGAGCAGTACTTC. Its translation: CASSLEAGGPIGYEQYF.

In DNA form, the CDR3 reads TGTGCCAGCAGTTCCCAGGGGGGTCAGCCCCAGCATTTT. Residues: CASSSQGGQPQHF. The chain carries TRBV6-6 and TRBJ1-5, with 7 bases lining up with TRBD1. The CDR3 has 13 residues. With 4 bases clipped from V and 6 bases from J, the junction kept 3 bases outside the gene matches. Per germline, CDR1 MNHNY and CDR2 SVGAGI (reference sequence).

A single count supports this clone. The gene calls are TRBV4-2 and TRBJ2-2, with D possibly being TRBD1 (6 bases). The V end lost 2 bases, the J end lost 1 base, and 8 bases lay between the germline ends. The length of the CDR3 is 15 residues. The germline V gene encodes CDR1 LGHNA and CDR2 YNFKEQ. Here the CDR3 reads CASSQQGQNTGELFF. CDR3 nucleotide sequence: TGTGCCAGCAGCCAACAGGGACAGAACACCGGGGAGCTGTTTTTT.

The chain recombines TRBV5-1 with TRBJ2-1; D is uncertain. The germline V gene encodes CDR1 SGHRS and CDR2 YFSETQ. The CDR3 spans 13 residues. Deletions cut 1 base from V and 5 bases from J, with 7 bases between. The DNA for the CDR3 is TGCGCCAGCAGCTTGAGGTGGGACAATGAGCAGTTCTTC. This sequence encodes CASSLRWDNEQFF.

This chain uses TRBV4-2 with TRBJ1-1, with D uncertain. The germline V gene encodes CDR1 LGHNA and CDR2 YNFKEQ. Trimming pared 3 bases from V and 1 base from J, leaving 6 bases between. The CDR3 sequence is 13 residues long. CDR3 sequence: CASSQGTNTEAFF. In DNA, the CDR3 is TGTGCCAGCAGCCAGGGCACGAACACTGAAGCTTTCTTT.

V is TRBV28 and J is TRBJ1-2, with 8 bases aligning to TRBD1. The germline gives CDR1 MDHEN, CDR2 SYDVKM. V lost 6 bases and J lost 7; bases outside the gene matches: 7. This CDR3 has 13 residues. CDR3 loop: CASRPGQESGYTF. CDR3 DNA: TGTGCCAGCAGACCGGGACAGGAAAGTGGCTACACCTTC.

V gene TRBV2 combines with J gene TRBJ1-2; possibly TRBD1 for D (5 bases). V lost 3 bases and J 4 bases, leaving 9 bases between the germline ends. The length of the CDR3 is 13 residues. Germline lookup yields CDR1 SNHLY and CDR2 FYNNEI. CDR3 region: CASSDRGSYGYTF. The DNA of the CDR3 is TGTGCCAGCAGTGATAGGGGATCCTATGGCTACACCTTC.

CDR3 nucleotide sequence: TGTGCCAGCAGCCAAATTAGGACGGGCTCCTATAATTCACCCCTCCACTTT. It encodes CASSQIRTGSYNSPLHF. V and J are TRBV14 and TRBJ1-6; D is unresolved. V lost 2 bases and J lost 0, with 11 bases in between. CDR1 and CDR2 from the germline V gene are SGHDN and FVKESK. The CDR3 loop spans 17 amino acids.

CDR3 amino acids: CASSWDSYEQYF. CDR3 sequence (DNA): TGTGCCAGCAGTTGGGACAGTTACGAGCAGTACTTC. The chain is built from TRBV28 and TRBJ2-7; 7 positions agree with TRBD1. The CDR3 contains 12 residues. V was pared by 4 bases and J by 4 bases, with 1 base of the junction left unmatched. The V gene's germline CDR1 is MDHEN and CDR2 SYDVKM.

This clone was detected once. The chain joins TRBV5-1 to TRBJ2-5, with TRBD1 matching 8 bases. Trimming cost V 4 bases and J 5 bases; bases outside gene matches: 4. CDR3 length equals 13 residues. Germline V CDR1 and CDR2: SGHRS, YFSETQ. The CDR3 region has the DNA TGCGCCAGCAGCCTGGACAGGGCGGAGACCCAGTACTTC. It specifies CASSLDRAETQYF.

The chain uses TRBV5-1 and TRBJ2-5; perhaps TRBD2 as D (6 bases). CDR1 SGHRS and CDR2 YFSETQ come from the germline V gene. The length of the CDR3 is 14 residues. The V and J ends lost 4 bases and 2 bases respectively, with 12 bases between them. CDR3 sequence (DNA): TGCGCCAGCAGCCCGATTGCGGGGCAAGAGACCCAGTACTTC. It is translated as CASSPIAGQETQYF.

The chain joins TRBV27 to TRBJ2-1, with unresolved D. The germline gives CDR1 MNHEY, CDR2 SMNVEV (reference sequence). Trimming removed 3 bases at V and 16 bases at J, with 13 bases between. The CDR3 has 11 amino acids. The CDR3 here is CASSFGLSSFF. The CDR3 DNA reads TGTGCCAGCAGTTTCGGTCTAAGCAGCTTCTTC.

The V gene is TRBV20-1, the J gene TRBJ1-5; D is undetermined. V lost 4 bases to trimming and J lost 6 bases, with 7 bases between them. Germline-derived CDR1 and CDR2 are DFQATT and SNEGSKA (reference sequence). There are 11 residues in the CDR3. The chain's CDR3 is CSAKGGQPQHF. Written as DNA, the CDR3 is TGCAGTGCTAAGGGTGGTCAGCCCCAGCATTTT.

The chain uses TRBV5-4 and TRBJ2-1; 10 positions agree with TRBD1. The CDR3 contains 15 residues. CDR1 and CDR2 from the germline V gene are SGHNT and YYREEE (reference sequence). V trimming: 4 bases; J trimming: 2 bases; junction bases outside the gene matches: 3. CDR3 nucleotide sequence: TGTGCCAGCAGCGGGGACAGGGGAACCTACAATGAGCAGTTCTTC. Its protein product is CASSGDRGTYNEQFF.

CDR3 nucleotide sequence: TGTGCCAGCAGCTTAGAGGGACAGGTCCTCAACTATGGCTACACCTTC. It translates to CASSLEGQVLNYGYTF. The rearrangement joins TRBV13 to TRBJ1-2; 8 bases are shared with TRBD1. This CDR3 has 16 residues. Germline-derived CDR1 and CDR2 are PRHDT and FYEKMQ (reference sequence). V trimming: 1 base; J trimming: 2 bases; junction bases outside the gene matches: 6.

The V gene is TRBV20-1, the J gene TRBJ2-7; D unclear. The CDR3 contains 11 residues. V was shortened by 4 bases and J by 0 bases, with 4 bases between the two germline ends. CDR1 DFQATT and CDR2 SNEGSKA come from the germline V gene (reference sequence). The CDR3 DNA sequence: TGCAGTGCTACCCCCTCCTACGAGCAGTACTTC. It specifies CSATPSYEQYF.

This chain joins TRBV7-9 and TRBJ2-7, with D possibly TRBD2 on 5 matching bases. The V gene's germline CDR1 is SEHNR and CDR2 FQNEAQ (reference sequence). V lost 1 base and J 6 bases, leaving 13 bases between the germline ends. There are 14 residues in the CDR3. The CDR3 protein is CASSLEVRAVEQYF. DNA for the CDR3: TGTGCCAGCAGCTTAGAAGTCCGAGCGGTCGAGCAGTACTTC. The full variable domain, in which reference TRBV7-9 and TRBJ2-7 provide the parts outside the CDR3, is DTGVSQNPRHKITKRGQNVTFRCDPISEHNRLYWYRQTLGQGPEFLTYFQNEAQLEKSRLLSDRFSAERPKGSFSTLEIQRTEQGDSAMYLCASSLEVRAVEQYFGPGTRLTVT.

The rearrangement uses TRBV28 and TRBJ2-5, with D perhaps matching TRBD2 (5 bases). There are 10 residues in the CDR3. V was clipped by 4 bases and J by 10 bases, with 7 bases between them. Germline V gene data show CDR1 as MDHEN and CDR2 as SYDVKM. CDR3 coding DNA: TGTGCCAGCAGTTCCCGGGGCCAGTACTTC. Residues: CASSSRGQYF. Full variable domain (rest looked up from reference TRBV28 and TRBJ2-5): DVKVTQSSRYLVKRTGEKVFLECVQDMDHENMFWYRQDPGLGLRLIYFSYDVKMKEKGDIPEGYSVSREKKERFSLILESASTNQTSMYLCASSSRGQYFGPGTRLLVL.

V is TRBV28 and J is TRBJ1-2; D uncertain. The CDR3 sequence is 12 residues long. The germline V gene has CDR1 MDHEN and CDR2 SYDVKM. V was cut by 8 bases and J by 3 bases, with 10 bases left in between. Here the CDR3 reads CASSKADYGYTF. CDR3 nucleotides: TGTGCCAGCTCAAAAGCGGACTATGGCTACACCTTC.